The rows below give T cell receptor beta chains drawn from one sample of a study of OX40 agonist ivuxolimab in advanced cancers. Sequencing used immunoSEQ multiplex PCR; TCRdb keeps in-frame clones, though not all of them. The repertoire consists of about 73,000 clones, with around 90% occurring once and the leading ten covering 0.5% to 0.55%. The sample in question was CD4+ or CD8+ T cells sorted from blood, obtained in a trial of the OX40 agonist ivuxolimab. The receptors come from an adult with an advanced solid tumor such as melanoma, head and neck, liver or kidney cancer. Both conserved end residues are part of each CDR3. A D gene is named only where the DNA matches it firmly. Clone size appears in some rows only: once, few, many, or a class for an expanded clone.

clone_size j_call d_call v_call cdr3_aa cdr3_nt
once TRBJ2-7 TRBD1 TRBV18 CASAGQVGTYEQYF TGTGCCAGCGCGGGACAGGTAGGCACCTACGAGCAGTACTTC
. TRBJ2-3 . TRBV19 CASSLGLGPDTQYF TGTGCCAGTAGTTTAGGACTGGGGCCAGATACGCAGTATTTT
. TRBJ2-4 TRBD1 TRBV19 CASSGGQGSVAKNIQYF TGTGCCAGTAGTGGGGGACAGGGATCTGTGGCCAAAAACATTCAGTACTTC
. TRBJ2-1 . TRBV6-5 CASRTGVRNEQFF TGTGCCAGCAGGACGGGAGTACGGAATGAGCAGTTCTTC
. TRBJ2-2 TRBD1 TRBV15 CATSTPGDSHGTGELFF TGTGCCACCAGCACCCCCGGGGACAGCCATGGCACCGGGGAGCTGTTTTTT
. TRBJ2-7 TRBD2 TRBV5-1 CASTGGVPNEQYF TGCGCCAGCACTGGGGGGGTCCCAAACGAGCAGTACTTC
. TRBJ2-3 . TRBV7-2 CASSYSGTADTQYF TGTGCCAGCAGCTATTCCGGGACTGCAGATACGCAGTATTTT
. TRBJ2-3 TRBD1 TRBV5-1 CASSQDRAQDTQYF TGCGCCAGCAGCCAGGACAGGGCGCAGGATACGCAGTATTTT
. TRBJ2-1 TRBD1 TRBV15 CATSRETGGEQFF TGTGCCACCAGCAGAGAAACAGGGGGTGAGCAGTTCTTC
. TRBJ1-2 . TRBV20-1 CSASDNYGYTF TGCAGTGCTAGTGACAACTATGGCTACACCTTC
once TRBJ2-6 . TRBV21-1 CASSNNVEGTGAFSGANVLTF TGTGCCAGCAGCAACAACGTCGAGGGGACAGGGGCTTTTTCTGGGGCCAACGTCCTGACTTTC
. TRBJ1-2 . TRBV7-9 CASSIGRENGYTF TGTGCCAGCAGCATCGGCAGGGAGAATGGCTACACCTTC
. TRBJ2-2 TRBD2 TRBV9 CASSPRTSGDTGELFF TGTGCCAGCAGCCCCAGGACTAGCGGAGACACCGGGGAGCTGTTTTTT
. TRBJ1-2 TRBD1 TRBV7-9 CASTSAGTDYGYTF TGTGCCAGCACCTCAGCCGGGACAGATTATGGCTACACCTTC
. TRBJ2-1 TRBD2 TRBV29-1 CSVEKLTGLGIGEQFF TGCAGCGTTGAAAAATTGACGGGACTAGGGATCGGTGAGCAGTTCTTC
. TRBJ2-6 . TRBV29-1 CSVEQSGANVLTF TGCAGCGTTGAACAGTCTGGGGCCAACGTCCTGACTTTC
. TRBJ2-1 . TRBV9 CASSVVGNGRGEQFF TGTGCCAGCAGCGTAGTCGGTAACGGGAGAGGTGAGCAGTTCTTC
few TRBJ2-1 . TRBV21-1 CASSKGLPRYNEQFF TGTGCCAGCAGCAAAGGATTGCCGAGATACAATGAGCAGTTCTTC
. TRBJ2-7 . TRBV9 CASSVVGSSYEQYF TGTGCCAGCAGCGTAGTGGGTTCCTCCTACGAGCAGTACTTC
. TRBJ1-5 TRBD1 TRBV10-3 CAIRGTGWNQPQHF TGTGCCATCAGGGGGACAGGGTGGAATCAGCCCCAGCATTTT
. TRBJ1-2 TRBD1 TRBV28 CASSKTGDANYGYTF TGTGCCAGCAGTAAGACAGGGGACGCTAACTATGGCTACACCTTC
once TRBJ1-5 . TRBV7-2 CASSLDPGIQPQHF TGTGCCAGCAGCTTAGATCCAGGGATCCAGCCCCAGCATTTT
. TRBJ2-5 . TRBV28 CASSAGDMRETQYF TGTGCCAGCAGTGCAGGAGACATGCGAGAGACCCAGTACTTC
once TRBJ2-5 . TRBV7-9 CASSLLGPGRETQYF TGTGCCAGCAGCTTATTAGGACCCGGTCGAGAGACCCAGTACTTC
. TRBJ1-1 . TRBV29-1 CSAETGGGTEAFF TGCAGCGCGGAGACAGGAGGAGGCACTGAAGCTTTCTTT
once TRBJ2-7 . TRBV19 CASSYRTRQGEQYF TGTGCCAGTAGCTATCGGACTCGCCAAGGCGAGCAGTACTTC
. TRBJ2-2 . TRBV9 CASTVTLGVTGELFF TGTGCCAGCACCGTTACTTTGGGGGTGACCGGGGAGCTGTTTTTT
. TRBJ2-6 TRBD1 TRBV7-9 CASSPTTGISGANVLTF TGTGCCAGCAGCCCGACGACAGGGATCTCTGGGGCCAACGTCCTGACTTTC
. TRBJ1-4 TRBD1 TRBV19 CASTPRTGASNEKLFF TGTGCCAGTACCCCTCGGACAGGGGCTTCTAATGAAAAACTGTTTTTT
. TRBJ2-6 . TRBV19 CASSIGAAGANVLTF TGTGCCAGTAGTATCGGGGCGGCTGGGGCCAACGTCCTGACTTTC
. TRBJ2-7 . TRBV20-1 CSAFKYEQYF TGCAGTGCTTTTAAATACGAGCAGTACTTC
. TRBJ1-2 . TRBV19 CASSFPRQGGANYGYTF TGTGCCAGTAGCTTCCCACGACAAGGGGGAGCTAACTATGGCTACACCTTC
. TRBJ1-3 TRBD1 TRBV15 CATSRPTGSDTIYF TGTGCCACCAGCAGACCGACAGGGAGTGACACCATATATTTT
few TRBJ2-4 . TRBV6-1 CASSGDLDKNIQYF TGTGCCAGCAGCGGGGACTTAGACAAAAACATTCAGTACTTC
. TRBJ2-2 . TRBV5-1 CASSLGQPTGELFF TGCGCCAGCAGCTTGGGACAGCCCACCGGGGAGCTGTTTTTT
. TRBJ2-7 TRBD1 TRBV9 CASSSDRGYEQYF TGTGCCAGCAGCTCGGACAGGGGCTACGAGCAGTACTTC
. TRBJ2-1 . TRBV4-3 CASSPPSGGYNEQFF TGCGCCAGCAGCCCCCCTTCTGGAGGGTACAATGAGCAGTTCTTC
. TRBJ2-2 TRBD2 TRBV29-1 CSVEVSSGTGELFF TGCAGCGTTGAAGTGTCTAGCGGCACCGGGGAGCTGTTTTTT
. TRBJ1-2 TRBD1 TRBV7-8 CASSLALGQGYTF TGTGCCAGCAGCTTAGCGCTGGGACAGGGCTACACCTTC
. TRBJ2-5 TRBD1 TRBV7-7 CASSLGLGGPFGQGETQYF TGTGCTAGCAGCTTAGGTCTTGGGGGCCCGTTTGGACAGGGTGAGACCCAGTACTTC
. TRBJ1-1 . TRBV27 CASKSDTLAGTEAFF TGTGCCAGCAAATCGGACACCCTGGCGGGCACTGAAGCTTTCTTT
. TRBJ2-7 TRBD2 TRBV5-5 CASSSGLAEAYEQYF TGTGCCAGCAGCTCAGGACTAGCGGAGGCCTACGAGCAGTACTTC
. TRBJ1-2 . TRBV5-4 CASSLGGGALGYTF TGTGCCAGCAGCTTGGGTGGGGGGGCGCTTGGCTACACCTTC
. TRBJ1-1 TRBD1 TRBV29-1 CSVMTGGRTEAFF TGCAGCGTGATGACAGGGGGTAGAACTGAAGCTTTCTTT
. TRBJ2-7 TRBD1 TRBV7-9 CASSASGGEQYF TGTGCCAGCAGCGCCTCAGGGGGCGAGCAGTACTTC
. TRBJ1-1 . TRBV19 CASSTKTRSYTEAFF TGTGCCAGTAGTACTAAGACCCGGTCGTACACTGAAGCTTTCTTT
. TRBJ2-1 TRBD2 TRBV7-2 CASSPRASGHNEQFF TGTGCCAGCAGCCCACGTGCTAGCGGGCACAATGAGCAGTTCTTC
few TRBJ1-5 . TRBV29-1 CSVSLREGNQPQHF TGCAGCGTTTCACTCAGGGAGGGCAATCAGCCCCAGCATTTT
. TRBJ2-3 . TRBV7-2 CASSQQLRTVVTDTQYF TGTGCCAGCAGCCAACAACTAAGGACAGTGGTGACAGATACGCAGTATTTT
once TRBJ2-1 . TRBV11-2 CASSPGRSNEQFF TGTGCCAGCAGCCCGGGAAGGAGCAATGAGCAGTTCTTC
. TRBJ1-1 . TRBV7-9 CASSRGGRGAFF TGTGCCAGCAGCCGAGGGGGGCGCGGAGCTTTCTTT